These 21 T cell receptor beta chains originate from one sample sequenced in a study of cytomegalovirus exposure and HLA in healthy donors. Use of 60 Vbeta and 13 Jbeta primers characterized the PCR. TCRdb keeps only in-frame clones here, not all; method: immunoSEQ multiplex PCR. The sample shows about 180,000 clones, just over 70% of them seen only once. Specimen: PBMCs. These receptors were obtained from a human donor in good health.

This chain joins TRBV30 and TRBJ2-7; 9 bases fit TRBD2. The CDR3 is made up of 14 amino acids. V was clipped by 0 bases and J by 4 bases; unmatched bases: 4. Per the germline V gene, CDR1 is GTSNPN and CDR2 is SVGIG (reference sequence). CDR3 coding DNA: TGTGCCTGGAGTGTGGGCGGGGGGGCTTACGAGCAGTACTTC. Translated, it gives CAWSVGGGAYEQYF.

The V call is TRBV18, the J call TRBJ2-7; D is perhaps TRBD2 (5 bases). Trimming shortened V by 5 bases and J by 3 bases, and 14 bases separated the two germline ends. The CDR3 is 14 amino acids. Germline assignment: CDR1 KGHSH and CDR2 LQKENI. The CDR3 DNA reads TGTGCCAGCTCATCCCCCGACGGGAACTACGAGCAGTACTTC. Residues: CASSSPDGNYEQYF.

The V and J genes are TRBV28 and TRBJ1-2; 9 nucleotides agree with TRBD1. V shed 3 bases, J shed 7 bases, and the junction held 6 bases outside the gene matches. The CDR3 extends over 14 amino acids. CDR1 and CDR2 (germline): MDHEN, SYDVKM. CDR3 residues: CASSLPGQGFGYTF. The CDR3 nucleotides read TGTGCCAGCAGTTTGCCGGGACAGGGTTTTGGCTACACCTTC.

The genes are TRBV10-3 and TRBJ1-5; D is perhaps TRBD1 (5 bases). Germline V gives CDR1 ENHRY, CDR2 SYGVKD. The CDR3 totals 16 residues. Trimming removed 3 bases at V and 0 bases at J, with 12 bases between. CDR3 DNA sequence: TGTGCCATCAGTGATCGGCAGGGAGGTAGCAATCAGCCCCAGCATTTT. This sequence encodes CAISDRQGGSNQPQHF.

This clone was seen more than once but under ten times. This chain links TRBV27 with TRBJ2-7, with 8 bases matching TRBD1. The CDR3 is made up of 14 amino acids. Germline V gene data show CDR1 as MNHEY and CDR2 as SMNVEV (reference sequence). The junction had 5 bases not matched to a gene; V was cut back by 4 bases and J by 3 bases. In DNA form, the CDR3 reads TGTGCCAGCAGTTGGGCAGGGGGCCTCTACGAGCAGTACTTC. Translating gives CASSWAGGLYEQYF.

The CDR3 nucleotides read TGTGCCACCAGCAGAGACAGGGTCGAGAATAATTCACCCCTCCACTTT. Amino acids: CATSRDRVENNSPLHF. The chain uses TRBV15 and TRBJ1-6; D might be TRBD1 (5 bases). Germline-derived CDR1 and CDR2 are LNHNV and YYDKDF (reference sequence). With 0 bases removed from V and 5 bases from J, the gap between germline ends came to 11 bases. The CDR3 runs to 16 residues.

V usage is TRBV25-1 and J usage is TRBJ1-4, with 8 bases aligning to TRBD1. This CDR3 has 15 residues. Germline CDR1 reads MGHDK; CDR2 reads SYGVNS. The ends lost 4 bases at V and 4 bases at J; junction bases unmatched: 5. This chain's CDR3 is CASSGQGTLNEKLFF. CDR3 DNA: TGTGCCAGCAGTGGACAGGGGACCCTTAATGAAAAACTGTTTTTT.

The chain recombines TRBV5-8 with TRBJ1-5; D might be TRBD1 (5 bases). Trimming took 9 bases from V and 3 from J, leaving 19 bases between them. The CDR3 is 15 residues long. In germline, CDR1 is SGHTS, CDR2 YDEGEE. The CDR3 loop is CATALGDSPNQPQHF. The CDR3 DNA follows: TGTGCCACCGCGCTGGGTGACAGCCCCAATCAGCCCCAGCATTTT.

CDR3: CASSIFGQQETQYF. As DNA, the CDR3 is TGTGCCAGTAGTATATTTGGGCAGCAAGAGACCCAGTACTTC. The rearrangement links TRBV19 to TRBJ2-5; D uncertain. Per the germline V gene, CDR1 is LNHDA and CDR2 is SQIVND (reference sequence). CDR3 size: 14 residues. The V end was cut by 2 bases, the J end by 2 bases, with 9 bases between.

This clone is a singleton in its sample. The chain carries TRBV19 and TRBJ2-5, with 9 bases matching TRBD1. CDR1 and CDR2 from the germline V gene are LNHDA and SQIVND (reference sequence). The CDR3 runs to 15 residues. J was trimmed by 4 bases and V by 5 bases; bases with no gene match: 8. The CDR3 DNA follows: TGTGCCAGTAGTGTGGGACAGGGAGGGGGAGAGACCCAGTACTTC. Translation: CASSVGQGGGETQYF.

The rearrangement links TRBV27 to TRBJ2-7; 10 positions match TRBD1. This CDR3 spans 14 amino acids. The junction had 8 bases not matched to a gene; V was cut back by 8 bases and J by 4 bases. Germline CDR1 and CDR2: MNHEY and SMNVEV (reference sequence). The CDR3 nucleotides read TGTGCCAGCGGCCGGGGACAGGGGCTATACGAGCAGTACTTC. This translates into CASGRGQGLYEQYF.

This clone has more than one count but fewer than ten. The chain employs TRBV19 and TRBJ2-7; 11 bases match TRBD2. There are 16 residues in the CDR3. V gave up 10 bases and J gave up 0 bases; unmatched junction bases: 11. Germline CDR1 reads LNHDA; CDR2 reads SQIVND (reference sequence). The CDR3: CATTGTSGGYSYEQYF. The CDR3 DNA reads as TGTGCCACCACGGGCACTAGCGGGGGCTACTCCTACGAGCAGTACTTC.

V gene TRBV18 combines with J gene TRBJ2-7; 8 bases match TRBD1. Trimming took 4 bases from V and 7 from J; bases not matched to a gene: 3. The CDR3 consists of 12 residues. Germline loops: CDR1 KGHSH, CDR2 LQKENI. CDR3 in amino acids: CASSLTGGEQYF. CDR3 coding DNA: TGTGCCAGCTCACTAACAGGGGGTGAGCAGTACTTC.

CDR3 region: CASSQDLTAYQETQYF. CDR3 in DNA: TGCGCCAGCAGCCAAGATCTAACAGCTTACCAAGAGACCCAGTACTTC. This sequence joins TRBV4-3 and TRBJ2-5; D is unclear. CDR3 length: 16 amino acids. V gave up 0 bases and J gave up 0 bases, with 11 bases separating them. From germline, CDR1 is LGHNA and CDR2 YSLEER.

CDR3: CASNPPGTPETQYF. The CDR3 bases are TGTGCCAGCAACCCTCCGGGAACCCCGGAGACCCAGTACTTC. J is TRBJ2-5 and V is TRBV7-9; D is perhaps TRBD2 (5 bases). V was pared by 7 bases and J by 5 bases, with 17 bases between. The CDR3 is made up of 14 amino acids. Germline values: CDR1 SEHNR, CDR2 FQNEAQ (reference sequence).

This rearrangement joins TRBV2 to TRBJ1-2; 8 bases align to TRBD1. CDR1 is SNHLY, CDR2 FYNNEI, per germline. J was trimmed by 9 bases and V by 8 bases; bases with no gene match: 11. This CDR3 contains 13 residues. CDR3 nucleotides: TGTGCCAGCTGTCCGGACAGGGATAGTTGCTACACCTTC. Protein: CASCPDRDSCYTF. Drawing the rest from reference TRBV2 and TRBJ1-2, the complete variable domain is EPEVTQTPSHQVTQMGQEVILRCVPISNHLYFYWYRQILGQKVEFLVSFYNNEISEKSEIFDDQFSVERPDGSNFTLKIRSTKLEDSAMYFCASCPDRDSCYTFGSGTRLTVV.

The sample holds a few counts of this clone. The chain carries TRBV2 and TRBJ2-2; 8 nucleotides align to TRBD1. The junction had 8 bases not matched to a gene; V was cut back by 4 bases and J by 4 bases. Germline CDR1 SNHLY, CDR2 FYNNEI. The CDR3 spans 16 residues. CDR3 amino acids: CASSGMVTGATGELFF. CDR3 coding DNA: TGTGCCAGCAGTGGGATGGTGACAGGGGCCACCGGGGAGCTGTTTTTT.

Note on this clone: At one boundary the junction diverges from the germline segment, which might be a read error. The sample carries other DNA sequences with the same CDR3. The chain has TRBV4-2 and TRBJ2-5; maybe TRBD2 (6 bases). CDR3 length: 13 amino acids. From germline, CDR1 is LGHNA and CDR2 YNFKEQ. Here the CDR3 reads CASSQDGRETQYF. The CDR3 bases are TGTGCCAGTAGCCAAGATGGGAGGGAGACCCAGTACTTC.

The table lists this clone with a few counts. This chain connects TRBV7-2 to TRBJ1-2; a possible D gene is TRBD1 (5 bases). Trimming removed 2 bases from V and 4 bases from J, with 11 bases in between. The CDR3 spans 14 residues. Germline V lookup: CDR1 SGHTA, CDR2 FQGNSA. In DNA form, the CDR3 reads TGTGCCAGCAGCTTAAGAGACAGTATCTATGGCTACACCTTC. Its translation is CASSLRDSIYGYTF.

This clone was observed a handful of times. This chain links TRBV15 with TRBJ1-4, with D hard to call. The V gene's germline CDR1 is LNHNV and CDR2 YYDKDF (reference sequence). Trimming shortened V by 0 bases and J by 6 bases, and 23 bases separated the two germline ends. The CDR3 contains 19 residues. The CDR3 spells CATSRDPFKRRLRDEKLFF. The CDR3 nucleotides are TGTGCCACCAGCAGAGACCCTTTCAAAAGACGACTTCGGGATGAAAAACTGTTTTTT.

V gene TRBV9 combines with J gene TRBJ1-3; tentatively, D is TRBD1 (5 bases). The V gene's germline CDR1 is SGDLS and CDR2 YYNGEE. This CDR3 region has 17 residues. Trimming took off 4 bases at V and 0 bases at J, with 17 bases between the two ends. In DNA, the CDR3 is TGTGCCAGCAGCCCCGGGGGGGGGAGTTACTCTGGAAACACCATATATTTT. Amino acids: CASSPGGGSYSGNTIYF.